This T cell receptor (beta chain) was sequenced during a study of control samples from healthy donors and cancer patients. CDR3 size: 17 residues. Germline V gene data show CDR1 as SEHNR and CDR2 as FQNEAQ (reference sequence). V lost 4 bases, J lost 6 bases, and 10 bases stayed unmatched. Libraries were prepared by immunoSEQ multiplex PCR; TCRdb keeps only in-frame clonotypes and omits some of them. The data show about 150,000 clones, under 95% seen once. This clone was seen just once. The clonotype originates from a young woman in good health. The sample taken for sequencing was blood. This chain connects TRBV7-9 to TRBJ1-4; 11 nucleotides agree with TRBD1. The CDR3 reads CASSSLTGQGGDEKLFF. The CDR3 DNA sequence: TGTGCCAGCAGCTCCCTTACGGGACAGGGGGGAGATGAAAAACTGTTTTTT.